The present T cell receptor beta chain was sequenced within a study of blood T cell repertoires in COVID-19. Only in-frame clones appear in the TCRdb table, and some are missing; sequencing was by immunoSEQ multiplex PCR. The sample holds some 150,000 clones, 80% to 85% seen once. There are a few counts of this clone. Germline CDR1 reads MNHEY; CDR2 reads SVGAGI. This CDR3 has 14 amino acids. With V trimmed by 6 bases and J by 4 bases, 6 bases remained unmatched. The chain carries TRBV6-5 and TRBJ1-2; 9 nucleotides agree with TRBD1. The material sequenced was peripheral blood. This receptor was identified in a woman aged 65 to 85 with COVID-19, enrolled during active disease. This CDR3 is CASSSTGGGYGYTF. CDR3 in DNA: TGTGCCAGCAGCTCGACAGGGGGAGGCTATGGCTACACCTTC.